One and the same sample provided the 14 T cell receptor beta chains below, sequenced in a study of blood T cells in healthy people across ages. A second PCR of roughly 6 to 12 cycles used a sample-barcoded 5' primer and a J-beta primer mix. A single record per CDR3 protein comes from TCRdb applying MiXCR to the 5' RACE reads. The profile shows 800,000 to 1,300,000 distinct CDR3 sequences, approximately 25% of them singletons. These same data were also listed under a study on T cells of mothers and their children.

Sequencing was carried out using blood. These receptors originate from a girl aged 2 to 9 in good health.

In this sample, this clonotype turned up a few times. V is TRBV12-3 or TRBV12-4 and J is TRBJ2-3; weak D call: TRBD1 (5 bases). V was clipped by 6 bases and J by 1 base, with 11 bases between them. The CDR3 has 14 residues. CDR3 sequence reads: CASSDLGGTDTQYF. In DNA form, the CDR3 reads TGTGCCAGCAGCGACCTAGGGGGCACAGATACGCAGTATTTT.

This clonotype came up a few times. The chain recombines TRBV4-3 with TRBJ2-7; D perhaps matches TRBD2 (5 bases). Germline V gene lookup returns CDR1 LGHNA and CDR2 YSLEER. The CDR3 is made up of 14 amino acids. Trimming pared 0 bases from V and 5 bases from J, leaving 11 bases between. The CDR3 loop reads CASSQDRGRDEQYF. CDR3 DNA sequence: TGCGCCAGCAGCCAAGATCGGGGAAGAGACGAGCAGTACTTC.

The chain employs TRBV5-1 and TRBJ2-1; D could derive from TRBD1 or TRBD2 (5 bases each). The ends were cut back, 1 base at V and 0 bases at J, with 11 bases in the middle. CDR1 SGHRS and CDR2 YFSETQ come from the germline V gene. This CDR3 region has 16 residues. The DNA for the CDR3 is TGCGCCAGCAGCTTGAGGGACCCGAGCTCCTACAATGAGCAGTTCTTC. Translated, it gives CASSLRDPSSYNEQFF.

The table lists this clonotype with a few counts. The chain employs TRBV6-5 and TRBJ2-3, with 9 bases that match TRBD2. The CDR3 totals 16 residues. Germline loops: CDR1 MNHEY, CDR2 SVGAGI. Trimming cost V 2 bases and J 1 base; bases outside gene matches: 4. This chain's CDR3 is CASSYAGGLGTDTQYF. DNA of the CDR3: TGTGCCAGCAGTTACGCGGGAGGGCTCGGCACAGATACGCAGTATTTT.

The chain has TRBV4-1 and TRBJ1-5; possible D gene TRBD1, 6 bases. In germline, CDR1 is MGHRA, CDR2 YSYEKL. This CDR3 has 14 residues. The germline V and J ends were trimmed by 1 base and 6 bases, with 10 bases remaining between them. The CDR3 DNA is TGCGCCAGCAGCCAAGCGGGGGCGGGTCAGCCCCAGCATTTT. This translates into CASSQAGAGQPQHF.

This clonotype was seen only a few times. Its ends do not fully match the called genes, so a read error is possible. The genes are TRBV6-4 and TRBJ2-4; TRBD2 is a possible D gene (6 bases). Germline CDR1 reads MRHNA; CDR2 reads SNTAGT. The CDR3 has 13 amino acids. The CDR3: CASSPMPGTQTSF. CDR3 in DNA: TGTGCCAGCAGTCCTATGCCCGGGACTCAGACGAGCTTC.

This clonotype was detected only a few times. V usage is TRBV5-6 and J usage is TRBJ1-4, with D perhaps matching TRBD1 (5 bases). V dropped 5 bases and J dropped 11 bases, with 13 bases sitting between them. This CDR3 comprises 12 residues. CDR1 and CDR2 (germline): SGHDT, YYEEEE. CDR3 nucleotides: TGTGCCAGCAGTTTAGGGGAAGCGAAACTGTTTTTT. It encodes CASSLGEAKLFF.

This clonotype was counted only a few times. The rearrangement links TRBV16 to TRBJ1-1; 9 nucleotides match TRBD1. Germline CDR1 KGHSY, CDR2 FQNENV. V dropped 4 bases and J dropped 1; count of bases not matched to a gene: 4. The CDR3 spans 15 residues. The CDR3 DNA reads as TGTGCCAGCAGCCGCACAGGGGGCCCGAACACTGAAGCTTTCTTT. It is translated as CASSRTGGPNTEAFF.

For the CDR3, the DNA is TGTGCCAGCAGCCTGCAGGGCCAGAACACTGAAGCTTTCTTT. It is translated as CASSLQGQNTEAFF. The chain links TRBV7-2 to TRBJ1-1, with D possibly being TRBD1 (5 bases). Per the germline V gene, CDR1 is SGHTA and CDR2 is FQGNSA. Trimming shortened V by 5 bases and J by 1 base, and 11 bases separated the two germline ends. The CDR3 spans 14 residues.

The chain recombines TRBV4-1 with TRBJ2-5; D is possibly TRBD2 (7 bases). CDR3 length: 15 residues. Germline V gene sequence: CDR1 MGHRA, CDR2 YSYEKL. Trimming cost V 2 bases and J 5 bases, with 15 bases left between them. The CDR3 sequence is CASSQLGGGLETQYF. The CDR3 coding sequence is TGCGCCAGCAGCCAACTGGGGGGGGGCTTGGAGACCCAGTACTTC.

The V and J genes are TRBV7-2 and TRBJ2-7; 7 nucleotides line up with TRBD2. The CDR3 totals 16 residues. With V trimmed by 3 bases and J by 6 bases, 14 bases remained unmatched. CDR1 and CDR2 from the germline V gene are SGHTA and FQGNSA. The CDR3 region has the DNA TGTGCCAGCAGCTTCGGATTTGGCGGGGGACTGGTCGAGCAGTACTTC. The encoded protein is CASSFGFGGGLVEQYF.

The chain has TRBV9 and TRBJ2-1, with 7 positions matching TRBD2. The J segment lost 7 bases and the V segment lost 3 bases, leaving 10 bases of the junction unmatched. The CDR3 extends over 15 amino acids. CDR1 SGDLS and CDR2 YYNGEE come from the germline V gene. CDR3 residues: CASSGGTTRMNEQFF. The CDR3 nucleotides are TGTGCCAGCAGCGGAGGGACTACGCGAATGAATGAGCAGTTCTTC.

This clonotype was found a few times. The chain combines TRBV5-4 with TRBJ2-1, with 8 bases matching TRBD2. The J call is doubtful: the DNA matches TRBJ2-5 better. The CDR3 extends over 14 amino acids. Germline V lookup: CDR1 SGHNT, CDR2 YYREEE (reference sequence). CDR3 coding DNA: TGTGCCAGCAGCTTCTCCGGGACTAGTGAGACCCAGTACTTC. It is translated as CASSFSGTSETQYF.

The V call is TRBV7-2, the J call TRBJ1-2, with 11 bases that match TRBD1. Looked up from germline, CDR1 is SGHTA and CDR2 is FQGNSA. Trimming cost V 4 bases and J 8 bases; bases outside gene matches: 6. The CDR3 loop spans 14 amino acids. The CDR3 nucleotides read TGTGCCAGCAGCTATTTATGGACAGGGGGCGGCTACACCTTC. It yields the protein CASSYLWTGGGYTF.